This section outlines one T cell receptor beta chain sequence together with its context. Its target is not known. These data are taken from a study of T cells expressing NK-cell markers. Study as a whole: It was sorted CD3+CD56-NKG2C+, CD3+CD56+NKG2C- and CD3+CD56+NKG2C+ T cells that provided the TCR beta repertoires. Sequencing covered eight donors, seven HCMV-seropositive and one seronegative. Findings and caveats of the study: In roughly six donors, dominant CD3+CD56+NKG2C+ clonotypes ranked among the top 10 CD8+ clonotypes. The CD3+CD56-NKG2C+ fraction of a handful of donors was also led by these clonotypes.

CDR3 length: 12 residues. Germline V gene lookup returns CDR1 SEHNR and CDR2 FQNEAQ (reference sequence). TCRdb re-called the 5' RACE reads; every CDR3 protein appears as one record, without DNA. The sample table sets out about 460,000 distinct CDR3 sequences. Sequenced sample: blood T cells: a sorted CD56 or NKG2C T cell subset, CD4+ or CD8+ T cells, or bulk PBMC T cells (not recorded which). The gene calls are TRBV7-9 and TRBJ1-2; absent DNA, TCRdb's TRBD1 call cannot be checked. The clonotype comes from a woman between 45 and 60 years old in good health. CDR3: CASRDRERGYTF.